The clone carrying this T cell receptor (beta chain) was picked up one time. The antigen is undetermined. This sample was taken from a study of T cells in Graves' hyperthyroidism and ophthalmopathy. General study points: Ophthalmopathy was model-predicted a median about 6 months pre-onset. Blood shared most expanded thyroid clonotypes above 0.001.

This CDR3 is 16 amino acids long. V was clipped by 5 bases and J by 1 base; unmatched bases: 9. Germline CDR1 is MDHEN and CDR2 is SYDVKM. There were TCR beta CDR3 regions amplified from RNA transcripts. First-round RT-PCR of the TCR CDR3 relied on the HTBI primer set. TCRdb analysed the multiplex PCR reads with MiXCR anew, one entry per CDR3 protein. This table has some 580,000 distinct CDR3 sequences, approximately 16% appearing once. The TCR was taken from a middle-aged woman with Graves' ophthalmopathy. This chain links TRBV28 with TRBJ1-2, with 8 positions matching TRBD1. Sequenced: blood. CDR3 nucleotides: TGTGCCAGCAGTACGGACAGGGCGCCTCTTAACTATGGCTACACCTTC. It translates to CASSTDRAPLNYGYTF.